These 19 T cell receptor beta chains were sequenced from one sample in a study of blood T cell repertoires in COVID-19. The protocol was immunoSEQ multiplex PCR, while the TCRdb copy is restricted to in-frame clones and leaves out a portion. Seen here are roughly 80,000 clones, about 87% observed once, and the top ten hold around 9%. The specimen was peripheral blood. All receptors derive from a human donor in a cohort sampled during active COVID-19.

The V and J genes are TRBV5-5 and TRBJ2-5, with TRBD2 as a possible D gene (6 bases). Trimming removed 0 bases from V and 5 bases from J, with 14 bases in between. Germline lookup yields CDR1 SGHKS and CDR2 YYEKEE (reference sequence). This CDR3 contains 15 residues. The CDR3 region is CASSLVGAGRETQYF. CDR3 coding DNA: TGTGCCAGCAGCTTGGTTGGGGCAGGGAGGGAGACCCAGTACTTC.

This chain uses TRBV4-1 with TRBJ1-2; TRBD1 matches 7 bases. The CDR3 has 15 amino acids. V was clipped by 1 base and J by 3 bases; unmatched bases: 5. The germline V gene has CDR1 MGHRA and CDR2 YSYEKL. The CDR3 protein is CASSQVHRGDYGYTF. In DNA, the CDR3 is TGCGCCAGCAGCCAAGTACACAGGGGCGACTATGGCTACACCTTC.

The chain joins TRBV7-9 to TRBJ2-3; 10 bases line up with TRBD2. This CDR3 is 17 amino acids long. Losses at the gene ends were 5 bases for V and 0 bases for J; bases not matched to a gene: 8. The V gene's germline CDR1 is SEHNR and CDR2 FQNEAQ (reference sequence). The CDR3 region is CASSPPLAGTSTDTQYF. CDR3 nucleotides: TGTGCCAGCAGCCCGCCACTAGCGGGGACTAGCACAGATACGCAGTATTTT.

V is TRBV19 and J is TRBJ2-7; D perhaps matches TRBD1 (6 bases). Germline V gene lookup returns CDR1 LNHDA and CDR2 SQIVND (reference sequence). Trimming shortened V by 6 bases and J by 3 bases, and 12 bases separated the two germline ends. The CDR3 length is 13 residues. CDR3 nucleotide sequence: TGTGCCAGTAGCACGGGCAGGGGCTACGAGCAGTACTTC. Translating gives CASSTGRGYEQYF.

This clone has just one count. This chain uses TRBV24-1 with TRBJ2-3; 7 bases fit TRBD1. The V gene's germline CDR1 is KGHDR and CDR2 SFDVKD. Trimming at V came to 10 bases and at J to 2 bases, leaving 8 bases not matched to a gene. There are 14 residues in the CDR3. For the CDR3, the DNA is TGTGCCACTTCCGGGACAGAGCTCACAGATACGCAGTATTTT. Translating it yields CATSGTELTDTQYF.

The V gene is TRBV7-6, the J gene TRBJ1-1; 7 bases are a match to TRBD1. Germline V gene data show CDR1 as SGHVS and CDR2 as FNYEAQ. The CDR3 extends over 15 amino acids. V was pared by 6 bases and J by 5 bases, with 12 bases of the junction left unmatched. This CDR3 reads CASRRTTGMGTEAFF. The CDR3 DNA follows: TGTGCCAGCAGACGAACGACAGGGATGGGTACTGAAGCTTTCTTT.

The CDR3 sequence is CSASTGKNIQYF. The CDR3 DNA reads as TGCAGTGCCAGTACAGGGAAAAACATTCAGTACTTC. The chain links TRBV20-1 to TRBJ2-4, with D perhaps TRBD1 (6 bases). The V gene lost 6 bases and the J gene lost 4 bases, with 10 bases spanning the gap. CDR1 and CDR2 (germline): DFQATT, SNEGSKA (reference sequence). The CDR3 sequence is 12 residues long.

The J gene is TRBJ2-2, the V gene TRBV4-1, with a tentative D call TRBD2 (6 bases). CDR1 and CDR2 (germline): MGHRA, YSYEKL. The CDR3 covers 18 residues. Trimming stripped 3 bases from V and 5 bases from J, with 22 bases between. CDR3 nucleotides: TGCGCCAGCAGCCAGATGGTGGGGAAGCGGGTTAGAACCGGGGAGCTGTTTTTT. Its translation: CASSQMVGKRVRTGELFF.

This chain connects TRBV5-1 to TRBJ2-7; D remains unclear. The CDR3 spans 15 residues. The V end was cut by 0 bases, the J end by 7 bases, with 17 bases between. CDR1 is SGHRS, CDR2 YFSETQ, per germline. This CDR3 is CASSLDRRPTGEQYF. DNA of the CDR3: TGCGCCAGCAGCTTGGATCGGCGCCCAACCGGGGAGCAGTACTTC.

V gene TRBV5-1 combines with J gene TRBJ2-3; D is unclear. CDR3 length: 16 amino acids. Trimming took 0 bases from V and 1 from J, leaving 12 bases between them. Germline V CDR1 and CDR2: SGHRS, YFSETQ. CDR3 amino acids: CASSLELGPGTDTQYF. The CDR3 DNA sequence: TGCGCCAGCAGCTTGGAACTTGGGCCAGGCACAGATACGCAGTATTTT.

V and J are TRBV2 and TRBJ1-2; the D gene is possibly TRBD1 (6 bases). Germline V gene data show CDR1 as SNHLY and CDR2 as FYNNEI. CDR3 length: 12 amino acids. V shed 9 bases and J shed 5 bases, with 13 bases lying between them. CDR3 in DNA: TGTGCCAGAGGGGGAGGGGTGTATGGCTACACCTTC. This codes for CARGGGVYGYTF.

The CDR3 DNA is TGTGCCAGCAGCTTAGTCGGGACTAGCGCAAACAATGAGCAGTTCTTC. Protein: CASSLVGTSANNEQFF. V is TRBV7-2 and J is TRBJ2-1, with 10 positions matching TRBD2. From germline, CDR1 is SGHTA and CDR2 FQGNSA. Trimming took 1 base from V and 5 from J; bases not matched to a gene: 5. The CDR3 has 16 amino acids.

This chain connects TRBV7-9 to TRBJ1-1; TRBD1 matches at 9 bases. CDR3 size: 17 residues. V lost 3 bases and J lost 3; bases outside the gene matches: 11. The germline CDR1 and CDR2 sequences are SEHNR and FQNEAQ (reference sequence). The CDR3 is CASSLSGYGQGYTEAFF. The CDR3 coding sequence is TGTGCCAGCAGCTTGAGCGGATACGGACAGGGGTACACTGAAGCTTTCTTT.

The rearrangement uses TRBV10-3 and TRBJ2-7; 8 bases align to TRBD1. CDR1 ENHRY and CDR2 SYGVKD come from the germline V gene. V shed 4 bases, J shed 5 bases, and the junction held 4 bases outside the gene matches. The length of the CDR3 is 13 residues. The CDR3 here is CAISARGQDEQYF. The CDR3 nucleotides are TGTGCCATCAGTGCCAGGGGGCAGGACGAGCAGTACTTC.

There are a few counts of this clone. The gene calls are TRBV5-6 and TRBJ1-2; TRBD1 matches 7 bases. The CDR3 sequence is 13 residues long. V lost 5 bases to trimming and J lost 7 bases; unmatched junction nucleotides: 8. Germline V CDR1 and CDR2: SGHDT, YYEEEE. This chain's CDR3 is CASSPDRVTGYTF. The DNA for the CDR3 is TGTGCCAGCAGTCCTGACAGGGTTACTGGCTACACCTTC.

The chain recombines TRBV29-1 with TRBJ2-3; 12 positions agree with TRBD2. V was clipped by 6 bases and J by 5 bases; unmatched bases: 6. The CDR3 sequence is 14 residues long. Germline lookup yields CDR1 SQVTM and CDR2 ANQGSEA. The CDR3, as DNA: TGCAGCGTGACTAGCGGGGGTCACATAGATACGCAGTATTTT. This translates into CSVTSGGHIDTQYF.

The chain combines TRBV6-1 with TRBJ2-7; maybe TRBD2 (5 bases). Trimming shortened V by 2 bases and J by 6 bases, and 17 bases separated the two germline ends. CDR1 and CDR2 (germline): MNHNS, SASEGT. The CDR3 length is 15 residues. CDR3 in amino acids: CASSEWGETRSEQYF. As DNA, the CDR3 is TGTGCCAGCAGTGAATGGGGAGAAACCCGGTCCGAGCAGTACTTC.

V usage is TRBV4-1 and J usage is TRBJ2-3, with D perhaps matching TRBD1 (5 bases). V lost 6 bases to trimming and J lost 1 base, with 17 bases between them. Germline-derived CDR1 and CDR2 are MGHRA and YSYEKL. There are 16 residues in the CDR3. CDR3 in DNA: TGCGCCAGCAGACAATTGGGCCTAGGGGGCACAGATACGCAGTATTTT. Its translation: CASRQLGLGGTDTQYF.

The rearrangement joins TRBV5-1 to TRBJ2-3; 11 bases fit TRBD1. This CDR3 is built from 16 residues. Trimming at V came to 4 bases and at J to 2 bases, leaving 6 bases not matched to a gene. Per the germline V gene, CDR1 is SGHRS and CDR2 is YFSETQ. The CDR3 nucleotides read TGCGCCAGCAGCCATGGGACAGGGGGAGACACAGATACGCAGTATTTT. The encoded protein is CASSHGTGGDTDTQYF.